The next 2 T cell receptor beta chains were all read from a single sample in a study of lymphopenia after photon versus proton radiotherapy. The table came from immunoSEQ multiplex PCR; TCRdb's copy has only in-frame clones and leaves some out. Among roughly 38,000 clones, around nine tenths were seen once, and the ten largest hold roughly 15%. This material consisted of peripheral blood, taken from a patient treated with photon-based radiotherapy. The receptors derive from a man in his 60s with cholangiocarcinoma.

The chain links TRBV11-2 to TRBJ2-6; TRBD1 is a possible D gene (5 bases). Per germline, CDR1 SGHAT and CDR2 FQNNGV. The germline V and J ends were trimmed by 1 base and 2 bases, with 12 bases remaining between them. This CDR3 has 17 amino acids. The CDR3 DNA reads as TGTGCCAGCAGCTTAGGACAGTCCTGGCCTGGGGCCAACGTCCTGACTTTC. This translates into CASSLGQSWPGANVLTF.

For the CDR3, the DNA is TGTGCCAGCAGTTCCCAGGCGCCCTATGGCTACACCTTC. It is translated as CASSSQAPYGYTF. The chain carries TRBV28 and TRBJ1-2; no clear D. V was shortened by 4 bases and J by 4 bases, with 10 bases between the two germline ends. CDR3 length: 13 amino acids. Germline values: CDR1 MDHEN, CDR2 SYDVKM.